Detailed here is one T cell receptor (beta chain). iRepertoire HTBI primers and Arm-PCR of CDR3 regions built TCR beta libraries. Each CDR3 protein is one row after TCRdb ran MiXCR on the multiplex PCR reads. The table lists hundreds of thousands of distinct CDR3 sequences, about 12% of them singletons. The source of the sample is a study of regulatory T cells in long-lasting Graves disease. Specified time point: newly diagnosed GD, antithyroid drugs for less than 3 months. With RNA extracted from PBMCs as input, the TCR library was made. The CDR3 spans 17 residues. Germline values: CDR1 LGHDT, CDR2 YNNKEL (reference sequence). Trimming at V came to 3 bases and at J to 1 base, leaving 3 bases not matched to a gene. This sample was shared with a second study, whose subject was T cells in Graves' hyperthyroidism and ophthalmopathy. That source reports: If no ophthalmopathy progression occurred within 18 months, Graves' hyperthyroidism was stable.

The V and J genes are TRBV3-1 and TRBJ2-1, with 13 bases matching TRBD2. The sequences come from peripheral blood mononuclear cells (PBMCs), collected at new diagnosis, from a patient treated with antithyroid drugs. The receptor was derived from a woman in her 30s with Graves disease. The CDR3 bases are TGTGCCAGCAGCCACACTAGCGGGAGGGCGTCCTACAATGAGCAGTTCTTC. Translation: CASSHTSGRASYNEQFF.